The clone carrying this T cell receptor (beta chain) was observed once. The target antigen is unknown. The sample comes from a study of cytomegalovirus exposure and HLA in healthy donors. Study findings and constraints: TCR beta chain V- and J-gene trimming was linked, in a later analysis, to a missense variant in DCLRE1C. Across donors, sequencing depth was assumed by presence/absence analyses to be roughly uniform.

Germline V gene data show CDR1 as KGHSH and CDR2 as LQKENI. This CDR3 spans 18 amino acids. V dropped 6 bases and J dropped 2 bases, with 23 bases sitting between them. This PCR relied on a set of 60 Vbeta primers and 13 Jbeta primers. Repertoires were generated with immunoSEQ multiplex PCR, while TCRdb's copy carries only in-frame clones and drops some. The table includes about 94,000 clones, over 60% detected once. Sequencing used PBMCs. This sequence originates from a young man in good health and CMV-seronegative. This sequence joins TRBV18 and TRBJ1-5; a weak D match, TRBD1 (5 bases). Here the CDR3 DNA reads TGTGCCAGCTCCCGAACGGGGGTTGGGAGCTATGGCAATCAGCCCCAGCATTTT. Amino acids: CASSRTGVGSYGNQPQHF.